The 31 T cell receptor beta chains below were found in one sample sequenced in a study of shared clonotypes between healthy human individuals. The protocol was immunoSEQ multiplex PCR, while the TCRdb copy is restricted to in-frame clones and leaves out a portion. Among about 1 million clones listed, about 75% were seen once. Specimen: memory CD4+ T cells sorted from blood. The subset is: CD45RA-negative fraction. Receptors were obtained from a man aged 18 to 35 in good health.

The J gene is TRBJ2-3, the V gene TRBV5-4, with 7 nucleotides matching TRBD2. Germline V lookup: CDR1 SGHNT, CDR2 YYREEE (reference sequence). Unmatched junction bases numbered 6, after V lost 3 bases and J lost 2 bases. The CDR3 has 15 residues. CDR3 sequence (DNA): TGTGCCAGCAGCTCGAGCGGGGTTTACACAGATACGCAGTATTTT. It translates to CASSSSGVYTDTQYF.

V is TRBV6-1 and J is TRBJ1-3; possibly TRBD1 for D (6 bases). CDR3 size: 16 residues. Germline lookup yields CDR1 MNHNS and CDR2 SASEGT. V was clipped by 2 bases and J by 4 bases, with 15 bases between them. The CDR3 nucleotides read TGTGCCAGCAGTGAAATTCTAGGGGGTCCCGGAAACACCATATATTTT. Its protein is CASSEILGGPGNTIYF.

The genes are TRBV7-2 and TRBJ1-3; D uncertain. Trimming removed 6 bases at V and 0 bases at J, with 6 bases between. Germline lookup yields CDR1 SGHTA and CDR2 FQGNSA. CDR3 size: 13 residues. CDR3 sequence (DNA): TGTGCCAGCAGTTATAGCTCTGGAAACACCATATATTTT. Residues: CASSYSSGNTIYF.

This clone has only one observation. The V gene is TRBV18, the J gene TRBJ2-1, with 9 bases matching TRBD1. CDR3 length: 16 residues. Trimming cost V 0 bases and J 4 bases; bases outside gene matches: 4. Germline V gives CDR1 KGHSH, CDR2 LQKENI. CDR3 bases: TGTGCCAGCTCACCACCGGACAGGGGTCTTTACAATGAGCAGTTCTTC. This codes for CASSPPDRGLYNEQFF.

This chain uses TRBV6-6 with TRBJ1-4; the match to TRBD1 covers 7 bases. This CDR3 is built from 15 residues. Germline values: CDR1 MNHNY, CDR2 SVGAGI (reference sequence). V dropped 5 bases and J dropped 1; count of bases not matched to a gene: 4. CDR3 loop: CASSRYRGTNEKLFF. The CDR3 DNA follows: TGTGCCAGCAGTCGTTACAGGGGAACTAATGAAAAACTGTTTTTT.

V gene TRBV25-1 combines with J gene TRBJ2-7; D unclear. This CDR3 has 12 residues. V lost 1 base, J lost 6 bases, and 7 bases lay in between. Germline V lookup: CDR1 MGHDK, CDR2 SYGVNS. The CDR3 reads CASSEFVAEQYF. For the CDR3, the DNA is TGTGCCAGCAGTGAATTTGTCGCCGAGCAGTACTTC.

The chain combines TRBV7-8 with TRBJ2-7; 8 bases are a match to TRBD2. Trimming cost V 8 bases and J 3 bases; bases outside gene matches: 6. The CDR3 contains 13 residues. CDR1 and CDR2 (germline): SGHVS, FQNEAQ. Written as DNA, the CDR3 is TGTGCCAGCGCCGGGGGGGCCGGCTACGAGCAGTACTTC. Translated: CASAGGAGYEQYF.

A word on this clone: This specimen includes other DNA sequences encoding the same CDR3. V usage is TRBV7-2 and J usage is TRBJ2-1; D is unresolved. V was cut by 1 base and J by 7 bases, with 8 bases left in between. Germline CDR1 is SGHTA and CDR2 is FQGNSA. CDR3 length: 13 amino acids. CDR3 nucleotide sequence: TGTGCCAGCAGCTTAGTTTATGGAAATGAGCAGTTCTTC. This translates into CASSLVYGNEQFF.

The gene calls are TRBV2 and TRBJ1-1; no reliable D call. The CDR3 consists of 14 residues. V was clipped by 10 bases and J by 0 bases, with 15 bases between them. The germline gives CDR1 SNHLY, CDR2 FYNNEI. CDR3 sequence reads: CATTGGRMNTEAFF. The CDR3 DNA sequence: TGTGCCACCACCGGAGGGAGGATGAACACTGAAGCTTTCTTT.

This sequence joins TRBV7-2 and TRBJ1-2, with D possibly being TRBD1 (5 bases). Germline assignment: CDR1 SGHTA and CDR2 FQGNSA. This CDR3 spans 12 amino acids. V dropped 6 bases and J dropped 6 bases, with 11 bases sitting between them. The CDR3 sequence: CASSPGLDGYTF. The CDR3 DNA is TGTGCCAGCAGTCCAGGGTTAGATGGCTACACCTTC.

This chain connects TRBV5-6 to TRBJ2-1, with D uncertain. This CDR3 contains 12 residues. The germline gives CDR1 SGHDT, CDR2 YYEEEE. The V end was cut by 0 bases, the J end by 6 bases, with 4 bases between. The CDR3 protein is CASSLGRNEQFF. The CDR3 DNA reads as TGTGCCAGCAGCTTGGGGCGCAATGAGCAGTTCTTC.

The chain couples TRBV7-9 to TRBJ1-2, with D perhaps matching TRBD1 (5 bases). The CDR3 has 13 residues. In germline, CDR1 is SEHNR, CDR2 FQNEAQ (reference sequence). Trimming stripped 2 bases from V and 8 bases from J, with 12 bases between. The CDR3 nucleotides are TGTGCCAGCAGCTTAAATCAGGGCTACGGCTACACCTTC. It encodes CASSLNQGYGYTF.

In this sample, this clone turned up once. This chain links TRBV7-9 with TRBJ2-5; D unclear. From germline, CDR1 is SEHNR and CDR2 FQNEAQ (reference sequence). Trimming cost V 6 bases and J 1 base, with 15 bases left between them. The CDR3 consists of 15 residues. This CDR3 is CASRFAPGTQETQYF. The DNA for the CDR3 is TGTGCCAGCAGGTTTGCCCCCGGTACCCAAGAGACCCAGTACTTC.

This clone came up a few times. The chain combines TRBV19 with TRBJ1-1; TRBD1 matches 8 bases. The CDR3 is 15 residues long. The junction had 7 bases not matched to a gene; V was cut back by 4 bases and J by 3 bases. Looked up from germline, CDR1 is LNHDA and CDR2 is SQIVND (reference sequence). The CDR3 DNA reads as TGTGCCAGTAGTAAACGGACAGGGCAGCACACTGAAGCTTTCTTT. It codes for CASSKRTGQHTEAFF.

V is TRBV7-2 and J is TRBJ2-3; no clear D. Per germline, CDR1 SGHTA and CDR2 FQGNSA. V was pared by 5 bases and J by 14 bases, with 14 bases between. This CDR3 is built from 11 residues. The CDR3 DNA follows: TGTGCCAGCAGCCCCGACACAAGAACGTATTTT. Translated, it gives CASSPDTRTYF.

This clone was counted a single time. The chain links TRBV30 to TRBJ2-1; D not certain. The V end lost 8 bases, the J end lost 0 bases, and 11 bases lay between the germline ends. Germline assignment: CDR1 GTSNPN and CDR2 SVGIG (reference sequence). The CDR3 is 13 amino acids. The CDR3 coding sequence is TGTGCCGGCAAGGGCGGCTCCTACAATGAGCAGTTCTTC. It specifies CAGKGGSYNEQFF.

The chain is built from TRBV11-2 and TRBJ2-5; 10 bases align to TRBD2. V shed 6 bases and J 1 base; nucleotides not matched to a gene: 8. Germline V gene lookup returns CDR1 SGHAT and CDR2 FQNNGV. CDR3 length equals 16 residues. CDR3 residues: CASSPRASGGQETQYF. In DNA form, the CDR3 reads TGTGCCAGCAGTCCAAGGGCTAGCGGGGGCCAAGAGACCCAGTACTTC.

The genes are TRBV6-5 and TRBJ1-6; TRBD1 matches 8 bases. The CDR3 extends over 14 amino acids. The trim removed 6 bases at V and 9 bases at J, leaving 7 bases unmatched. Germline CDR1 MNHEY, CDR2 SVGAGI. For the CDR3, the DNA is TGTGCCAGCAGCCCCGACAGGGGTTTTTCACCCCTCCACTTT. Translating gives CASSPDRGFSPLHF.

This clone was detected many times. The chain is built from TRBV6-1 and TRBJ2-2; possible D gene TRBD1, 7 bases. The CDR3 has 14 residues. The germline V and J ends were trimmed by 4 bases and 5 bases, with 11 bases remaining between them. CDR1 and CDR2 from the germline V gene are MNHNS and SASEGT. This chain's CDR3 is CASSVPGGTGELFF. Written as DNA, the CDR3 is TGTGCCAGCAGTGTCCCAGGGGGGACCGGGGAGCTGTTTTTT.

The chain recombines TRBV6-5 with TRBJ2-5; TRBD2 matches at 8 bases. Per the germline V gene, CDR1 is MNHEY and CDR2 is SVGAGI. This CDR3 region has 15 residues. Losses at the gene ends were 4 bases for V and 2 bases for J; bases not matched to a gene: 6. CDR3 nucleotide sequence: TGTGCCAGCAGTTCCCGGGGACTAGTTCAAGAGACCCAGTACTTC. Its translation is CASSSRGLVQETQYF.

This clone was seen a few times. CDR3 in DNA: TGTGCCAGCAGCCGCGACAGTAGTGGAAACACCATATATTTT. Its protein is CASSRDSSGNTIYF. The rearrangement links TRBV14 to TRBJ1-3; maybe TRBD1 (5 bases). The CDR3 has 14 residues. Germline-derived CDR1 and CDR2 are SGHDN and FVKESK. V shed 4 bases and J shed 3 bases, with 10 bases lying between them.

V usage is TRBV19 and J usage is TRBJ2-7; D perhaps matches TRBD1 (5 bases). CDR3 length: 14 amino acids. Trimming pared 0 bases from V and 3 bases from J, leaving 9 bases between. Germline V lookup: CDR1 LNHDA, CDR2 SQIVND (reference sequence). The CDR3 coding sequence is TGTGCCAGTAGTATAGAGGCAGGGTACTACGAGCAGTACTTC. This translates into CASSIEAGYYEQYF. The complete variable domain, with remaining parts taken from reference TRBV19 and TRBJ2-7, reads DGGITQSPKYLFRKEGQNVTLSCEQNLNHDAMYWYRQDPGQGLRLIYYSQIVNDFQKGDIAEGYSVSREKKESFPLTVTSAQKNPTAFYLCASSIEAGYYEQYFGPGTRLTVT.

With respect to this clone: This sample also contains other DNA sequences that code for the same CDR3. This rearrangement joins TRBV9 to TRBJ2-3; D may be TRBD2 (6 bases). Germline assignment: CDR1 SGDLS and CDR2 YYNGEE. Trimming pared 0 bases from V and 2 bases from J, leaving 10 bases between. The CDR3 has 15 amino acids. Here the CDR3 reads CASSVAGLLTDTQYF. In nucleotides, the CDR3 is TGTGCCAGCAGCGTAGCGGGACTGCTCACAGATACGCAGTATTTT.

About this clone: Other DNA sequences in this sample translate to the same CDR3. CDR3 residues: CASSSSVNTEAFF. The CDR3 DNA follows: TGCGCCAGCAGCTCATCCGTTAACACTGAAGCTTTCTTT. The chain links TRBV5-1 to TRBJ1-1; D unclear. Trimming removed 3 bases from V and 2 bases from J, with 8 bases in between. This CDR3 has 13 amino acids. Germline CDR1 reads SGHRS; CDR2 reads YFSETQ.

The rearrangement joins TRBV19 to TRBJ1-2, with D unresolved. CDR3 length: 14 residues. The V end lost 5 bases, the J end lost 2 bases, and 12 bases lay between the germline ends. In germline, CDR1 is LNHDA, CDR2 SQIVND (reference sequence). The CDR3 region has the DNA TGTGCCAGTAGTTGGGCCAACGGAAACTATGGCTACACCTTC. It translates to CASSWANGNYGYTF.

This clone was observed a handful of times. This chain links TRBV19 with TRBJ1-5, with no clear D. V was trimmed by 2 bases and J by 0 bases, leaving 8 bases between them. Germline-derived CDR1 and CDR2 are LNHDA and SQIVND (reference sequence). The CDR3 consists of 15 residues. Here the CDR3 reads CASSINLYSNQPQHF. CDR3 nucleotides: TGTGCCAGTAGTATAAATCTCTATAGCAATCAGCCCCAGCATTTT.

The chain recombines TRBV4-1 with TRBJ2-7; D call uncertain. Germline V gene sequence: CDR1 MGHRA, CDR2 YSYEKL. The CDR3 totals 13 residues. V gave up 3 bases and J gave up 4 bases, with 10 bases separating them. CDR3 loop: CASSHNQGYEQYF. In nucleotides, the CDR3 is TGCGCCAGCAGCCACAATCAAGGTTACGAGCAGTACTTC.

This chain joins TRBV2 and TRBJ1-1; TRBD1 is a possible D gene (6 bases). The V and J ends lost 0 bases and 4 bases respectively, with 15 bases between them. Germline-derived CDR1 and CDR2 are SNHLY and FYNNEI. The CDR3 runs 16 residues. DNA for the CDR3: TGTGCCAGCAGTGAAGCGCGGCGGGGGGCCGGCACTGAAGCTTTCTTT. The encoded protein is CASSEARRGAGTEAFF.

The V call is TRBV5-1, the J call TRBJ2-1; 7 bases fit TRBD1. This CDR3 contains 15 residues. The V gene end was trimmed by 2 bases and the J gene end by 0 bases; junction bases not matched to a gene: 2. The V gene's germline CDR1 is SGHRS and CDR2 YFSETQ. As DNA, the CDR3 is TGCGCCAGCAGCTTTACAGGGGTCTCCTACAATGAGCAGTTCTTC. Residues: CASSFTGVSYNEQFF.

This sequence joins TRBV7-8 and TRBJ2-3; 9 nucleotides agree with TRBD2. Per germline, CDR1 SGHVS and CDR2 FQNEAQ. The CDR3 is made up of 18 amino acids. Trimming removed 5 bases from V and 7 bases from J; junction bases left unmatched: 19. CDR3 residues: CASSPRSGTTSGQHTQYF. CDR3 bases: TGTGCCAGCAGCCCGAGGAGTGGAACGACTAGCGGTCAACATACGCAGTATTTT.

This clone has at least ten counts. The chain has TRBV9 and TRBJ1-3; the D gene is possibly TRBD1 (5 bases). The germline CDR1 and CDR2 sequences are SGDLS and YYNGEE. This CDR3 is built from 13 residues. The V gene lost 3 bases and the J gene lost 3 bases, with 7 bases spanning the gap. The CDR3: CASSATGGNTIYF. CDR3 DNA sequence: TGTGCCAGCAGCGCCACAGGTGGAAACACCATATATTTT.